Listed below are T cell receptor beta chains from one sample, sequenced in a study of cytomegalovirus exposure and HLA in healthy donors. Libraries were prepared by immunoSEQ multiplex PCR; TCRdb keeps only in-frame clonotypes and omits some of them. The data contain some 150,000 clones, about 81% of them singletons. The sample consisted of PBMCs. The receptors shown here come from a man aged 25 to 40 in good health and CMV-seronegative. CDR3s include the opening cysteine and the closing phenylalanine or tryptophan. D genes are given only for firm matches. Only some rows state a clone size, as once, few, many or a class for expanded clones.

j_call	v_call	clone_size	d_call	cdr3_aa	cdr3_nt
TRBJ2-3	TRBV18	NA	NA	CASSSTATDTQYF	TGTGCCAGCTCATCGACAGCCACAGATACGCAGTATTTT
TRBJ2-7	TRBV18	NA	TRBD2	CASSPPGLAGGNEQYF	TGTGCCAGCTCACCACCGGGACTAGCGGGAGGAAACGAGCAGTACTTC
TRBJ2-7	TRBV29-1	NA	NA	CSVADSTYEQYF	TGCAGCGTAGCTGACAGCACCTACGAGCAGTACTTC
TRBJ2-2	TRBV28	once	TRBD1	CASSLRGLIGELFF	TGTGCCAGCAGTTTGAGGGGGCTGATCGGGGAGCTGTTTTTT
TRBJ2-1	TRBV5-1	NA	NA	CASGGTLALSYNEQFF	TGCGCCAGCGGCGGTACCTTAGCACTATCCTACAATGAGCAGTTCTTC
TRBJ2-1	TRBV28	NA	NA	CASSLRQAYNEQFF	TGTGCCAGCAGTCTTAGACAGGCCTACAATGAGCAGTTCTTC
TRBJ2-2	TRBV10-3	NA	TRBD1	CAISESRGGGGELFF	TGTGCCATCAGTGAGTCGAGAGGGGGCGGCGGGGAGCTGTTTTTT
TRBJ2-1	TRBV29-1	NA	TRBD2	CSVWTSLQVPGEQFF	TGCAGCGTTTGGACTAGTCTTCAGGTGCCCGGCGAGCAGTTCTTC
TRBJ2-3	TRBV29-1	once	NA	CSAKQSGDTQYF	TGCAGTGCGAAGCAAAGCGGGGATACGCAGTATTTT
TRBJ2-7	TRBV9	NA	TRBD1	CASSATGVRYEQYF	TGTGCCAGCAGCGCCACAGGGGTGAGGTACGAGCAGTACTTC
TRBJ2-3	TRBV5-1	NA	TRBD2	CASSWSSGGGTDTQYF	TGCGCCAGCAGCTGGTCTAGCGGGGGGGGCACAGATACGCAGTATTTT
TRBJ2-7	TRBV6-5	few	TRBD2	CASRGPSERGYEQYF	TGTGCCAGCAGGGGGCCGAGTGAGCGGGGCTACGAGCAGTACTTC
TRBJ2-1	TRBV28	NA	NA	CASSVSNEQFF	TGTGCCAGCAGTGTCTCCAATGAGCAGTTCTTC
TRBJ2-7	TRBV9	NA	TRBD1	CASSPDRASSYEQYF	TGTGCCAGCAGCCCTGACAGGGCTTCTTCCTACGAGCAGTACTTC
TRBJ2-5	TRBV6-5	NA	NA	CASSSPRGTQYF	TGTGCCAGCAGTTCCCCCCGGGGGACCCAGTACTTC
TRBJ1-4	TRBV6-5	NA	NA	CASRATTNEKLFF	TGTGCCAGCAGAGCCACAACTAATGAAAAACTGTTTTTT
TRBJ2-7	TRBV4-1	NA	NA	CASSQYGGPDREQYF	TGCGCCAGCAGCCAATACGGGGGGCCGGATCGGGAGCAGTACTTC
TRBJ2-1	TRBV7-9	NA	TRBD2	CASSLYIGRGDEQFF	TGTGCCAGCAGCTTATACATCGGGAGGGGGGATGAGCAGTTCTTC
TRBJ1-1	TRBV30	few	NA	CAWSVPPGETEAFF	TGTGCCTGGAGTGTACCTCCCGGGGAGACTGAAGCTTTCTTT
TRBJ2-1	TRBV27	NA	TRBD2	CASSAGTSGDKQFF	TGTGCCAGCAGTGCAGGGACTAGCGGGGATAAGCAGTTCTTC
TRBJ1-2	TRBV28	NA	NA	CASTAGYGYTF	TGTGCCAGCACCGCGGGGTATGGCTACACCTTC
TRBJ1-2	TRBV4-1	NA	NA	CASSQDRSGAIYGYTF	TGCGCCAGCAGCCAAGATCGATCAGGGGCTATCTATGGCTACACCTTC
TRBJ2-1	TRBV18	NA	NA	CASSQPPSSAPNNEQFF	TGTGCCAGCTCACAACCTCCGTCTAGCGCTCCGAACAATGAGCAGTTCTTC
TRBJ2-2	TRBV28	NA	TRBD1	CASSLDRGHGLFF	TGTGCCAGCAGTTTGGACAGGGGGCATGGGTTGTTTTTT
TRBJ1-1	TRBV27	NA	TRBD1	CASSTVQGANTEAFF	TGTGCCAGCAGTACCGTACAGGGGGCGAACACTGAAGCTTTCTTT
TRBJ1-1	TRBV30	NA	NA	CAHSIGALDEAFF	TGTGCTCATTCGATAGGGGCGTTGGATGAAGCTTTCTTT
TRBJ2-3	TRBV7-6	NA	TRBD2	CASSLGGGAGVLDTQYF	TGTGCCAGCAGCTTAGGAGGTGGGGCGGGGGTATTAGATACGCAGTATTTT
TRBJ1-2	TRBV6-1	NA	NA	CASSEREVHGYTF	TGTGCCAGCAGTGAACGGGAAGTCCATGGCTACACCTTC
TRBJ2-7	TRBV29-1	NA	TRBD2	CSAERGGRKQYF	TGCAGCGCCGAGCGGGGGGGCCGTAAGCAGTACTTC
TRBJ2-7	TRBV27	NA	NA	CASSAPGTQSFGEQYF	TGTGCCAGCAGTGCTCCCGGGACACAAAGTTTCGGCGAGCAGTACTTC
TRBJ1-2	TRBV29-1	NA	NA	CSAATSSGYTF	TGCAGCGCCGCGACTAGTTCTGGCTACACCTTC
TRBJ2-7	TRBV29-1	NA	NA	CSVVARVYEQYF	TGCAGCGTTGTGGCCAGGGTATACGAGCAGTACTTC
TRBJ1-2	TRBV27	NA	NA	CASSPGGPFKNRGYTF	TGTGCCAGCAGTCCGGGGGGGCCTTTTAAAAACCGTGGCTACACCTTC
TRBJ1-1	TRBV18	NA	NA	CASSPPTASFEAFF	TGTGCCAGCTCACCACCGACAGCTTCTTTTGAAGCTTTCTTT
TRBJ2-3	TRBV5-1	few	TRBD1	CASSLRTGETDTQYF	TGCGCCAGCAGCTTACGGACAGGGGAGACAGATACGCAGTATTTT
TRBJ2-3	TRBV28	NA	NA	CASSYRVVYTDTQYF	TGTGCCAGCAGTTACAGGGTTGTTTACACAGATACGCAGTATTTT
TRBJ1-5	TRBV7-9	NA	NA	CASSLGLGGGDSNQPQHF	TGTGCCAGCAGCTTAGGGTTGGGAGGAGGGGATAGCAATCAGCCCCAGCATTTT
TRBJ2-1	TRBV5-4	NA	TRBD2	CASSLKREIYNEQFF	TGTGCCAGCAGCCTCAAGCGGGAGATCTACAATGAGCAGTTCTTC
TRBJ1-3	TRBV18	NA	TRBD1	CASSPAGQGAPGNTIYF	TGTGCCAGCTCACCAGCGGGACAGGGGGCGCCCGGAAACACCATATATTTT
TRBJ2-7	TRBV27	NA	NA	CASSGLQPSYEQYF	TGTGCCAGCAGTGGGCTCCAGCCGTCCTACGAGCAGTACTTC
TRBJ1-2	TRBV28	few	NA	CASSFFGQFNYGYTF	TGTGCCAGCAGTTTTTTTGGACAGTTTAACTATGGCTACACCTTC
TRBJ2-5	TRBV28	few	NA	CASSPGGGQTQYF	TGTGCCAGCAGTCCGGGGGGCGGGCAGACCCAGTACTTC
TRBJ1-5	TRBV5-6	NA	NA	CASRPGGGHQPQHF	TGTGCCAGCAGGCCCGGGGGGGGTCATCAGCCCCAGCATTTT
TRBJ1-6	TRBV30	NA	NA	CAWSVGRISPLHF	TGTGCCTGGAGTGTGGGCAGGATTTCACCCCTCCACTTT
TRBJ1-1	TRBV9	once	TRBD1	CASSVGGTGPTEAFF	TGTGCCAGCAGCGTAGGTGGGACAGGGCCCACTGAAGCTTTCTTT
TRBJ2-7	TRBV18	NA	NA	CASSLGLAPSYEQYF	TGTGCCAGCTCCCTCGGACTGGCACCCTCCTACGAGCAGTACTTC
TRBJ1-4	TRBV27	once	TRBD1	CASSEYRGNSVGEKLFF	TGTGCCAGCAGTGAGTACAGGGGAAATTCAGTGGGTGAAAAACTGTTTTTT
TRBJ1-2	TRBV7-9	NA	NA	CASSLGGGRRSGYTF	TGTGCCAGCAGCTTAGGAGGGGGAAGAAGGTCTGGCTACACCTTC
TRBJ1-1	TRBV5-3	NA	TRBD1	CARSLVDRVNTEAFF	TGTGCCAGAAGCTTGGTGGACAGGGTGAACACTGAAGCTTTCTTT
TRBJ2-5	TRBV19	once	TRBD2	CASSTMRTSGGQETQYF	TGTGCCAGTAGTACCATGAGGACTAGCGGGGGGCAAGAGACCCAGTACTTC